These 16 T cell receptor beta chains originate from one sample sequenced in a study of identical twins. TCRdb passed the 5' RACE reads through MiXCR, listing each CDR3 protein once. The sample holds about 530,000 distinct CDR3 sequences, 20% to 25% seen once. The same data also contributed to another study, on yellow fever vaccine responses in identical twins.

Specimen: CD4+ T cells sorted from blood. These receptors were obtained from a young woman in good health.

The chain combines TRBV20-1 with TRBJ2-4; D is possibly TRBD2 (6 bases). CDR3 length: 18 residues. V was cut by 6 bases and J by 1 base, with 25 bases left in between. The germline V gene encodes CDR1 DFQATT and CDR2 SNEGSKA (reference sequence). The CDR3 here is CSATPGGSWGSAKNIQYF. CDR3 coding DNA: TGCAGTGCCACCCCCGGGGGTTCATGGGGGTCTGCCAAAAACATTCAGTACTTC.

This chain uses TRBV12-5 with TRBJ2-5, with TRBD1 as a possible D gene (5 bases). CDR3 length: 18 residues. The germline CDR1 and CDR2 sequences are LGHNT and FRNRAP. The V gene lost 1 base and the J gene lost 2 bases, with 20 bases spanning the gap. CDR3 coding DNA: TGTGCTAGTGGTTTGGACCCAAAATCTGGGGCGAATCAAGAGACCCAGTACTTC. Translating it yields CASGLDPKSGANQETQYF.

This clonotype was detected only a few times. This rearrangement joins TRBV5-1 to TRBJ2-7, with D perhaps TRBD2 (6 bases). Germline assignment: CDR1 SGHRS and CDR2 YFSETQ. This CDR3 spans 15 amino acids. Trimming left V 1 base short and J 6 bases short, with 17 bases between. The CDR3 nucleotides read TGCGCCAGCAGCTTGAGGTGGGACTCGATTGGCGAGCAGTACTTC. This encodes CASSLRWDSIGEQYF. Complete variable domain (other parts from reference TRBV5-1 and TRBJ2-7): KAGVTQTPRYLIKTRGQQVTLSCSPISGHRSVSWYQQTPGQGLQFLFEYFSETQRNKGNFPGRFSGRQFSNSRSEMNVSTLELGDSALYLCASSLRWDSIGEQYFGPGTRLTVT.

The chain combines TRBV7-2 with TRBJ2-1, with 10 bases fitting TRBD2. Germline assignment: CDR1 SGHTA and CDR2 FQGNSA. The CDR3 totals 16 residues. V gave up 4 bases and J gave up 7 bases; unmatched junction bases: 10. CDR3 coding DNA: TGTGCCAGCAGCTACGTCAATAGCGGGGGGATTAATGAGCAGTTCTTC. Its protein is CASSYVNSGGINEQFF.

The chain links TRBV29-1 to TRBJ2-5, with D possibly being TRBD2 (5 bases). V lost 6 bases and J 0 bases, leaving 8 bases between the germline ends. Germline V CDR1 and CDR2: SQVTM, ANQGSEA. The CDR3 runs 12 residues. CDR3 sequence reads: CSVGLYQETQYF. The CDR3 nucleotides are TGCAGCGTCGGACTGTACCAAGAGACCCAGTACTTC.

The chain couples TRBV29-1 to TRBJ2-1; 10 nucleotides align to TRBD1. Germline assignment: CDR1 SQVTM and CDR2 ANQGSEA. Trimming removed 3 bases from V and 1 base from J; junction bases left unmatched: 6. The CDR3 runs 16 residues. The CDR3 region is CSVDGLGQGSYNEQFF. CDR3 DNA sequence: TGCAGCGTTGACGGGTTGGGACAGGGGTCCTACAATGAGCAGTTCTTC.

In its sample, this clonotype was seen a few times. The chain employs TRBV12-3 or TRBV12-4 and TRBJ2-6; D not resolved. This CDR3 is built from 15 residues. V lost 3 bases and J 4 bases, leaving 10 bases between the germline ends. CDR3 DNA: TGTGCCAGCAGTTTCTCCCGGGCCGGGGCCAACGTCCTGACTTTC. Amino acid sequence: CASSFSRAGANVLTF.

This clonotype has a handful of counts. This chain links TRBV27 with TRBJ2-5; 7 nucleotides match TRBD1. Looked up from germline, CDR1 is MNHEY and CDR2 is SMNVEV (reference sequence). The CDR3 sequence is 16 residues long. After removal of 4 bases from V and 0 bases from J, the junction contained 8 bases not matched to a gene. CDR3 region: CASSSRDRAYQETQYF. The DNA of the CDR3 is TGTGCCAGCAGTTCCCGGGACAGAGCGTACCAAGAGACCCAGTACTTC.

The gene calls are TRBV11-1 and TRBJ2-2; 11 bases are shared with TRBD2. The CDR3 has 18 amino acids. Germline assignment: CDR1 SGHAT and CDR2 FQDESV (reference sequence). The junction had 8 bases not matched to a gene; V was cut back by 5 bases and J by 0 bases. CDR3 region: CASSLLAGGNANTGELFF. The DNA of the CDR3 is TGTGCCAGCAGCCTCCTAGCGGGAGGCAACGCGAACACCGGGGAGCTGTTTTTT.

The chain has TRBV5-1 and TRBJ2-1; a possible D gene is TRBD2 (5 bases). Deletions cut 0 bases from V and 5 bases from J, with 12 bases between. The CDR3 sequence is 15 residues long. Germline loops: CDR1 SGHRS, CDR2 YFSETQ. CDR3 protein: CASSLALRRDNEQFF. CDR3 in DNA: TGCGCCAGCAGCTTGGCACTCCGGCGGGACAATGAGCAGTTCTTC.

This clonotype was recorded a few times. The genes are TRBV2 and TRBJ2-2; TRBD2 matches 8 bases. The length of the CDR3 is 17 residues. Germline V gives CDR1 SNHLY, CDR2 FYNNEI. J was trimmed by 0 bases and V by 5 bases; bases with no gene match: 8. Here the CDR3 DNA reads TGTGCCAGCAGTCGGGCGGGGGGTATAACGAACACCGGGGAGCTGTTTTTT. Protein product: CASSRAGGITNTGELFF.

The CDR3 DNA reads TGTGCCAGCAGTTACGTATGGGGAGGGATGAACAATGAGCAGTTCTTC. Its protein product is CASSYVWGGMNNEQFF. The rearrangement uses TRBV6-5 and TRBJ2-1; TRBD2 matches 7 bases. Germline V CDR1 and CDR2: MNHEY, SVGAGI. The CDR3 is 16 residues long. V shed 2 bases, J shed 5 bases, and the junction held 9 bases outside the gene matches.

CDR3: CSARPTAVVFPDTQYF. CDR3 coding DNA: TGCAGTGCTAGACCTACAGCAGTAGTATTCCCAGATACGCAGTATTTT. V usage is TRBV20-1 and J usage is TRBJ2-3; D gene unclear. Germline V gene lookup returns CDR1 DFQATT and CDR2 SNEGSKA (reference sequence). Trimming took off 2 bases at V and 4 bases at J, with 19 bases between the two ends. This CDR3 spans 16 amino acids.

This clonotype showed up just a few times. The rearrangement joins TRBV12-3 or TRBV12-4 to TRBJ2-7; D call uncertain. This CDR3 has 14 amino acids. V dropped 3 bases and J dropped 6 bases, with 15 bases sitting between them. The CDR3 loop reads CASSFDSSPTEQYF. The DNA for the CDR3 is TGTGCCAGCAGTTTTGACTCAAGCCCCACCGAGCAGTACTTC.

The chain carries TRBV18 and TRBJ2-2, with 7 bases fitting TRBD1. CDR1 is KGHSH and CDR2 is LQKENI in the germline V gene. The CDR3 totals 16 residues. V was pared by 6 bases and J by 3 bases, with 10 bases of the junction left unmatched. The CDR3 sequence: CASSRRTGPDTGELFF. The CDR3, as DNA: TGTGCCAGCTCCCGTCGGACAGGACCGGACACCGGGGAGCTGTTTTTT.

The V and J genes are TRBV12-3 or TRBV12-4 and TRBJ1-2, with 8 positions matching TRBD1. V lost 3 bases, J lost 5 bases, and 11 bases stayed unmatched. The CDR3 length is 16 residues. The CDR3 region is CASSFLGSGQAYGYTF. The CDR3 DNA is TGTGCCAGCAGTTTTTTAGGGTCGGGACAGGCTTATGGCTACACCTTC.